This entry describes one TCR beta chain. V was clipped by 11 bases and J by 7 bases, with 17 bases between them. Per germline, CDR1 MNHEY and CDR2 SVGAGI. The length of the CDR3 is 12 residues. This sample is drawn from a study of blood T cell repertoires in COVID-19. Clones were read by immunoSEQ multiplex PCR, and TCRdb kept only the in-frame ones, dropping some. This repertoire shows 300,000 to 350,000 clones, 87% found once; its top ten account for around 9%. The TCR comes from a woman younger than 30 who had recovered from COVID-19. The genes are TRBV6-5 and TRBJ1-1; D ambiguous. Sequencing was carried out using PBMCs or T cells enriched from blood (not recorded which). DNA for the CDR3: TGTGCCTGCTCATATGGGGAGGGTGAAGCTTTCTTT. It is translated as CACSYGEGEAFF.